The rows below give T cell receptor beta chains drawn from one sample of a study of Ad26.COV2.S vaccination and SARS-CoV-2 variants. Profiling relied on immunoSEQ multiplex PCR, and the TCRdb table lists in-frame clones only, not all of them. Among roughly 400,000 clones listed, approximately 90% were seen once. Sequenced here: peripheral blood, sampled in a trial of Ad26.COV2.S vaccine versus placebo. The receptor source for this set is a person aged 18 to 59 who received the Ad26.COV2.S COVID-19 vaccine or a placebo. CDR3s include the opening cysteine and the closing phenylalanine or tryptophan. The order of the fields is CDR3 length, J gene, clone size, V gene, D gene, CDR3 DNA, CDR3 protein. D genes are given only for firm matches. Rows give clone size only sometimes, using once, few, many, or a class for an expanded clone.

len: 15; j_gene: TRBJ1-2; abundance: once; v_gene: TRBV25-1; d_gene: .; CDR3nt: TGTGCCAGCAGTGAATCCAGTGCAGGGAATGCTGGCTACACCTTC; CDR3aa: CASSESSAGNAGYTF
len: 12; j_gene: TRBJ1-1; abundance: .; v_gene: TRBV19; d_gene: .; CDR3nt: TGTGCCAGTGGGAGGACACTCTTTGAAGCTTTCTTT; CDR3aa: CASGRTLFEAFF
len: 15; j_gene: TRBJ1-5; abundance: .; v_gene: TRBV19; d_gene: .; CDR3nt: TGTGCCAGTAGTATACCAGATTTCGGGGTTGTGGCCCAGCATTTT; CDR3aa: CASSIPDFGVVAQHF
len: 14; j_gene: TRBJ2-2; abundance: .; v_gene: TRBV6-4; d_gene: .; CDR3nt: TGTGCCAGCAGTGCCTCTTGGGGGTTCGGGGAGCTGTTTTTT; CDR3aa: CASSASWGFGELFF
len: 15; j_gene: TRBJ2-1; abundance: .; v_gene: TRBV19; d_gene: .; CDR3nt: TGTGCCAGTAGTACCCACAGAAGCTCCTACAATGAGCAGTTCTTC; CDR3aa: CASSTHRSSYNEQFF
len: 17; j_gene: TRBJ1-2; abundance: few; v_gene: TRBV7-2; d_gene: TRBD1; CDR3nt: TGTGCCAGCAGCTTAGCACGGGACAGGGGCCCTAACTATGGCTACACCTTC; CDR3aa: CASSLARDRGPNYGYTF
len: 16; j_gene: TRBJ1-2; abundance: once; v_gene: TRBV12-1; d_gene: .; CDR3nt: TGTGCCAGCATTCCAGTCCGGCGCTATCAGGATGTTGGCTACACCTTC; CDR3aa: CASIPVRRYQDVGYTF
len: 17; j_gene: TRBJ1-4; abundance: .; v_gene: TRBV7-9; d_gene: TRBD1; CDR3nt: TGTGCCAGCAGCTCAAAACTGCCGGGACAGCCGAATGAAAAACTGTTTTTT; CDR3aa: CASSSKLPGQPNEKLFF
len: 16; j_gene: TRBJ1-2; abundance: once; v_gene: TRBV18; d_gene: TRBD1; CDR3nt: TGTGCCAGCTCAAGCCCGGACAGGGCGAGCTTCTATGGCTACACCTTC; CDR3aa: CASSSPDRASFYGYTF
len: 14; j_gene: TRBJ2-3; abundance: .; v_gene: TRBV6-5; d_gene: .; CDR3nt: TGTGCCAGCCTCCGTGGGGGGAGTACAGATACGCAGTATTTT; CDR3aa: CASLRGGSTDTQYF
len: 15; j_gene: TRBJ2-7; abundance: .; v_gene: TRBV5-1; d_gene: TRBD1; CDR3nt: TGCGCCAGCAGCTTGACAGGGGGGACGGGGTACGAGCAGTACTTC; CDR3aa: CASSLTGGTGYEQYF
len: 15; j_gene: TRBJ1-3; abundance: .; v_gene: TRBV3-1/TRBV3-2; d_gene: .; CDR3nt: TGTGCCACCAGGCCTTATCCGAGCTCTGGAAACACCATATATTTT; CDR3aa: CATRPYPSSGNTIYF
len: 14; j_gene: TRBJ1-3; abundance: .; v_gene: TRBV10-3; d_gene: .; CDR3nt: TGTGCCATCAGTGAGTCTAGCTCTGGAAACACCATATATTTT; CDR3aa: CAISESSSGNTIYF
len: 12; j_gene: TRBJ1-6; abundance: .; v_gene: TRBV10-3; d_gene: .; CDR3nt: TGTGCCATCAGTGAGTCGCTCTCACCCCTCCACTTT; CDR3aa: CAISESLSPLHF
len: 14; j_gene: TRBJ1-2; abundance: .; v_gene: TRBV4-1; d_gene: .; CDR3nt: TGCGCCAGCAGCCAAGATCCGCTGACAATCCGCTACACCTTC; CDR3aa: CASSQDPLTIRYTF
len: 16; j_gene: TRBJ2-5; abundance: .; v_gene: TRBV6-5; d_gene: TRBD2; CDR3nt: TGTGCCAGCAGTTACCGACCCAGCGGGGGAGTGGAGACCCAGTACTTC; CDR3aa: CASSYRPSGGVETQYF
len: 15; j_gene: TRBJ2-5; abundance: .; v_gene: TRBV9; d_gene: TRBD2; CDR3nt: TGTGCCAGCAGCGTTCAGCGGGGGTCAGGGGAGACCCAGTACTTC; CDR3aa: CASSVQRGSGETQYF
len: 14; j_gene: TRBJ2-5; abundance: .; v_gene: TRBV20-1; d_gene: .; CDR3nt: TGCAGTGCTAGTATTCGCAGTTCAAAAGAGACCCAGTACTTC; CDR3aa: CSASIRSSKETQYF
len: 16; j_gene: TRBJ1-4; abundance: .; v_gene: TRBV7-2; d_gene: .; CDR3nt: TGTGCCAGCAGCCTACCGGGGAGAGCAACTAATGAAAAACTGTTTTTT; CDR3aa: CASSLPGRATNEKLFF
len: 14; j_gene: TRBJ1-1; abundance: .; v_gene: TRBV27; d_gene: .; CDR3nt: TGTGCCAGCAGTTTACAGGGTAAGAACACTGAAGCTTTCTTT; CDR3aa: CASSLQGKNTEAFF
len: 17; j_gene: TRBJ1-2; abundance: .; v_gene: TRBV5-1; d_gene: TRBD1; CDR3nt: TGCGCCAGCAGCTTCGGGTCCCGGGACAGAAATAACTATGGCTACACCTTC; CDR3aa: CASSFGSRDRNNYGYTF
len: 13; j_gene: TRBJ2-5; abundance: .; v_gene: TRBV6-5; d_gene: .; CDR3nt: TGTGCCAGCGGAGGACGGATACAAGAGACCCAGTACTTC; CDR3aa: CASGGRIQETQYF
len: 14; j_gene: TRBJ2-7; abundance: .; v_gene: TRBV7-2; d_gene: .; CDR3nt: TGTGCCAGCAGCCAGGGGCAGAGTTACTACGAGCAGTACTTC; CDR3aa: CASSQGQSYYEQYF
len: 12; j_gene: TRBJ1-3; abundance: .; v_gene: TRBV30; d_gene: .; CDR3nt: TGTGCCTGGAGTTCGACGCGAAACACCATATATTTT; CDR3aa: CAWSSTRNTIYF
len: 16; j_gene: TRBJ2-3; abundance: .; v_gene: TRBV7-6; d_gene: .; CDR3nt: TGTGCCAGCAGCACGGGGAACCACCCAGGCACAGATACGCAGTATTTT; CDR3aa: CASSTGNHPGTDTQYF
len: 16; j_gene: TRBJ2-5; abundance: .; v_gene: TRBV24-1; d_gene: .; CDR3nt: TGTGCCACCAGTGATCCGGGACAGCGGGATGGGAAGACCCAGTACTTC; CDR3aa: CATSDPGQRDGKTQYF
len: 15; j_gene: TRBJ1-2; abundance: .; v_gene: TRBV4-3; d_gene: .; CDR3nt: TGCGCCAGCAGCCAAGCGGGAACAGGGTTGGATGGCTACACCTTC; CDR3aa: CASSQAGTGLDGYTF
len: 16; j_gene: TRBJ1-2; abundance: once; v_gene: TRBV6-6; d_gene: .; CDR3nt: TGTGCCAGCAGTCCCATCGTGGTTGGTTTCCTTAATGGCTACACCTTC; CDR3aa: CASSPIVVGFLNGYTF
len: 14; j_gene: TRBJ1-1; abundance: .; v_gene: TRBV19; d_gene: .; CDR3nt: TGTGCCAGTAGTTGGGGGCAAATGAACACTGAAGCTTTCTTT; CDR3aa: CASSWGQMNTEAFF
len: 13; j_gene: TRBJ1-3; abundance: .; v_gene: TRBV7-2; d_gene: .; CDR3nt: TGTGCCAGCAGCCCCTCGGGGGGAAACACCATATATTTT; CDR3aa: CASSPSGGNTIYF
len: 14; j_gene: TRBJ2-7; abundance: .; v_gene: TRBV5-1; d_gene: .; CDR3nt: TGCGCCAGCAGCTTGGAGAGGGGGAGGGACGAGCAGTACTTC; CDR3aa: CASSLERGRDEQYF
len: 14; j_gene: TRBJ2-5; abundance: .; v_gene: TRBV5-1; d_gene: TRBD1; CDR3nt: TGCGCCAGCAGCTTTCAGGACAGGGAAGAGACCCAGTACTTC; CDR3aa: CASSFQDREETQYF
len: 15; j_gene: TRBJ2-5; abundance: once; v_gene: TRBV30; d_gene: TRBD1; CDR3nt: TGTGCCTGGAGTGACGGACAGGGGCGGGGGGAGACCCAGTACTTC; CDR3aa: CAWSDGQGRGETQYF
len: 15; j_gene: TRBJ1-6; abundance: .; v_gene: TRBV7-6; d_gene: .; CDR3nt: TGTGCCAGCAGCTACGACAGCGGCTATAATTCACCCCTCCACTTT; CDR3aa: CASSYDSGYNSPLHF
len: 13; j_gene: TRBJ2-7; abundance: .; v_gene: TRBV5-1; d_gene: .; CDR3nt: TGCGCCAGCAGCTTGGCCCCAGGGAGCGAGCAGTACTTC; CDR3aa: CASSLAPGSEQYF
len: 14; j_gene: TRBJ2-2; abundance: .; v_gene: TRBV20-1; d_gene: .; CDR3nt: TGCAGTGCTAGTAGCGGTCAGGAAATCGGGGAGCTGTTTTTT; CDR3aa: CSASSGQEIGELFF
len: 16; j_gene: TRBJ2-7; abundance: .; v_gene: TRBV27; d_gene: TRBD1; CDR3nt: TGTGCCAGCAGTAAACTCTCCGGGACAGCGATCTACGAGCAGTACTTC; CDR3aa: CASSKLSGTAIYEQYF
len: 13; j_gene: TRBJ2-5; abundance: .; v_gene: TRBV4-3; d_gene: .; CDR3nt: TGCGCCAGCAGCACCCGCGTTGCGGAGACCCAGTACTTC; CDR3aa: CASSTRVAETQYF
len: 16; j_gene: TRBJ2-1; abundance: .; v_gene: TRBV7-8; d_gene: .; CDR3nt: TGTGCCAGCAGCCACCACCCGTGGGACCGGTACAATGAGCAGTTCTTC; CDR3aa: CASSHHPWDRYNEQFF
len: 17; j_gene: TRBJ1-1; abundance: .; v_gene: TRBV7-2; d_gene: .; CDR3nt: TGTGCCAGCAGCTCGGCGCCGGGATACTCTTGGGGCACTGAAGCTTTCTTT; CDR3aa: CASSSAPGYSWGTEAFF
len: 14; j_gene: TRBJ2-5; abundance: .; v_gene: TRBV9; d_gene: .; CDR3nt: TGTGCCAGCAGCGGTCGACAGGCCCAAGAGACCCAGTACTTC; CDR3aa: CASSGRQAQETQYF
len: 16; j_gene: TRBJ2-1; abundance: .; v_gene: TRBV19; d_gene: .; CDR3nt: TGTGCCTCAAGTTGGCTAGCCCAAGGAACTTACAATGAGCAGTTCTTC; CDR3aa: CASSWLAQGTYNEQFF
len: 10; j_gene: TRBJ1-2; abundance: .; v_gene: TRBV19; d_gene: .; CDR3nt: TGTGCCACCCAAAGCTATGGCTACACCTTC; CDR3aa: CATQSYGYTF
len: 16; j_gene: TRBJ2-1; abundance: .; v_gene: TRBV5-1; d_gene: TRBD2; CDR3nt: TGCGCCAGCAGCGCCCTCGGCGGGGGGGCGAACAATGAGCAGTTCTTC; CDR3aa: CASSALGGGANNEQFF
len: 16; j_gene: TRBJ2-3; abundance: .; v_gene: TRBV5-5; d_gene: TRBD2; CDR3nt: TGTGCCAGCAGCTCCCGACTAGCGGGGGTCACAGATACGCAGTATTTT; CDR3aa: CASSSRLAGVTDTQYF
len: 16; j_gene: TRBJ1-6; abundance: .; v_gene: TRBV4-3; d_gene: .; CDR3nt: TGCGCCAGCAGCCCCCCTCGTCCAGCCGAAAATTCACCCCTCCACTTT; CDR3aa: CASSPPRPAENSPLHF
len: 12; j_gene: TRBJ1-1; abundance: .; v_gene: TRBV6-2/TRBV6-3; d_gene: .; CDR3nt: TGTGCCAGCAGCTCAGGTCGTGCTGAAGCTTTCTTT; CDR3aa: CASSSGRAEAFF
len: 19; j_gene: TRBJ2-4; abundance: .; v_gene: TRBV9; d_gene: TRBD2; CDR3nt: TGTGCCAGCAGCGTAGCTGAGGTCCCCCTGTCAGCGGGGGAAAACATTCAGTACTTC; CDR3aa: CASSVAEVPLSAGENIQYF
len: 14; j_gene: TRBJ2-1; abundance: .; v_gene: TRBV19; d_gene: .; CDR3nt: TGTGCCAGTACGGGGGTAGATTCTTACAATGAGCAGTTCTTC; CDR3aa: CASTGVDSYNEQFF
len: 15; j_gene: TRBJ2-7; abundance: .; v_gene: TRBV4-1; d_gene: .; CDR3nt: TGCGCCAGCAGCCAAGATAGATCGAGCGCCTACGAGCAGTACTTC; CDR3aa: CASSQDRSSAYEQYF